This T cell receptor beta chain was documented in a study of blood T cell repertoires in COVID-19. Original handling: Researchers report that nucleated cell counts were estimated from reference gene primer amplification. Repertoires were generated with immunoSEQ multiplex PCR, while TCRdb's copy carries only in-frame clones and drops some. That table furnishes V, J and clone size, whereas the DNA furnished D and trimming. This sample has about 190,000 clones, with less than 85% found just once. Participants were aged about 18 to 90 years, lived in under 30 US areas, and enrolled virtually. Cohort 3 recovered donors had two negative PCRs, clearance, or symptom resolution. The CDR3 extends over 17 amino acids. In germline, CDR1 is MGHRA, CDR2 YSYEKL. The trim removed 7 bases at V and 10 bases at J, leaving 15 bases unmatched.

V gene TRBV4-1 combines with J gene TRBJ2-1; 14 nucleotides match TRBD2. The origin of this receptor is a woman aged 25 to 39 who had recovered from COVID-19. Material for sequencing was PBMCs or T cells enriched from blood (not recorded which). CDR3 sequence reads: CASNQGLAGDKIPEQFF. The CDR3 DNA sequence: TGCGCCAGCAACCAGGGACTAGCGGGAGACAAAATTCCGGAGCAGTTCTTC.